The present T cell receptor beta chain was sequenced within a study of blood T cell repertoires in COVID-19. Study overall: Some COVID-19 samples were acute and others convalescent; all came from the United States, Italy and Spain. T cells, B-cell-depleted T cells, or PBMCs provided the cDNA or gDNA that served as material.

This CDR3 has 16 amino acids. Germline CDR1 MNHEY, CDR2 SVGEGT. Unmatched junction bases numbered 9, after V lost 6 bases and J lost 5 bases. Authors' methods: Reference gene primer amplification gave estimated nucleated cell counts. Clones were sequenced by immunoSEQ multiplex PCR, and TCRdb holds only the in-frame ones, with some missing. D and trimming come from the DNA, and the V and J calls and clone size come from that table. Seen here are 130,000 to 150,000 clones, more than 70% observed once, and the top ten hold roughly 13%. The source material was peripheral blood. V gene TRBV6-2 or TRBV6-3 combines with J gene TRBJ2-5, with 13 bases aligning to TRBD2. The receptor's source is a man aged 55-75 years with active or convalescent COVID-19. The CDR3 DNA follows: TGTGCCAGCAGCCCACTTGGACTAGCGGGAGAGGAGACCCAGTACTTC. Protein product: CASSPLGLAGEETQYF.